This TCR beta chain was sequenced for a study of blood T cell repertoires in COVID-19. At the level of the study: PBMCs, B-cell-depleted T cells, or T cells provided the cDNA or gDNA that made up the material.

The repertoire was sequenced with immunoSEQ multiplex PCR; TCRdb's copy has only in-frame clones and lacks some. The table has 300,000 to 350,000 clones, over 80% seen once. This CDR3 spans 12 amino acids. Trimming removed 2 bases at V and 6 bases at J, with 5 bases between. From germline, CDR1 is MNHEY and CDR2 SVGEGT. This receptor was obtained from a woman under 30 who had recovered from COVID-19. Sequenced sample: PBMCs or T cells enriched from blood (not recorded which). The rearrangement uses TRBV6-2 or TRBV6-3 and TRBJ1-5; no definite D call. The CDR3 is CASSYQAQPQHF. In DNA, the CDR3 is TGTGCCAGCAGTTACCAGGCTCAGCCCCAGCATTTT.